A single sample is the source of the 6 T cell receptor beta chains below, sequenced in a study of blood T cell repertoires in COVID-19. Using immunoSEQ multiplex PCR, the repertoire was profiled, and TCRdb retains in-frame clones only, with some absent. Of 200,000 to 250,000 clones in the sample, under 90% are singletons; the top ten hold more than 4.5%. Source material: PBMCs or T cells enriched from blood (not recorded which). These receptors came from a woman between 45 and 60 years old who had been exposed to COVID-19.

The rearrangement joins TRBV7-2 to TRBJ2-3, with 12 positions matching TRBD2. The ends lost 2 bases at V and 3 bases at J; junction bases unmatched: 3. The CDR3 is 16 amino acids. Germline V gene data show CDR1 as SGHTA and CDR2 as FQGNSA. The CDR3 sequence: CASSLPSGGGTDTQYF. In nucleotides, the CDR3 is TGTGCCAGCAGCTTACCTAGCGGGGGGGGGACAGATACGCAGTATTTT. The full variable domain, rest sourced from reference TRBV7-2 and TRBJ2-3, is GAGVSQSPSNKVTEKGKDVELRCDPISGHTALYWYRQSLGQGLEFLIYFQGNSAPDKSGLPSDRFSAERTGGSVSTLTIQRTQQEDSAVYLCASSLPSGGGTDTQYFGPGTRLTVL.

CDR3 bases: TGTGCCAGCACTGCCCAACAGGGGAGCAATCAGCCCCAGCATTTT. It encodes CASTAQQGSNQPQHF. The V gene is TRBV2, the J gene TRBJ1-5, with 7 positions matching TRBD1. This CDR3 is built from 15 residues. Germline trimming cut 7 bases from V and 1 base from J; bases unmatched to any gene: 7. Germline V gives CDR1 SNHLY, CDR2 FYNNEI.

J is TRBJ1-1 and V is TRBV18; the D gene is possibly TRBD1 (5 bases). Germline CDR1 is KGHSH and CDR2 is LQKENI. Trimming took off 3 bases at V and 4 bases at J, with 18 bases between the two ends. This CDR3 comprises 16 residues. The CDR3 DNA sequence: TGTGCCAGCTCACCCCAGCCTCGGGGGAGTGGCACTGAAGCTTTCTTT. Its protein product is CASSPQPRGSGTEAFF.

On this clone itself: The junction shows a germline mismatch at one end, possibly a read error. This rearrangement joins TRBV7-8 to TRBJ1-1; 9 nucleotides agree with TRBD1. The CDR3 has 15 amino acids. The germline V gene has CDR1 SGHVS and CDR2 FQNEAQ. The CDR3 loop reads CASSPEPGQGFSGPF. DNA of the CDR3: TGTGCCAGCAGCCCTGAACCGGGACAGGGCTTTTCGGGCCCGTTT.

The rearrangement links TRBV6-5 to TRBJ2-3, with D tentatively TRBD2 (6 bases). The CDR3 has 15 amino acids. V was trimmed by 8 bases and J by 0 bases, leaving 15 bases between them. The germline V gene encodes CDR1 MNHEY and CDR2 SVGAGI. This CDR3 reads CASSRLGLSTDTQYF. CDR3 nucleotides: TGTGCCAGCTCCCGACTAGGGCTGAGCACAGATACGCAGTATTTT.

The rearrangement joins TRBV2 to TRBJ1-2; 7 bases agree with TRBD1. The V gene end was trimmed by 5 bases and the J gene end by 6 bases; junction bases not matched to a gene: 6. Germline CDR1 reads SNHLY; CDR2 reads FYNNEI. There are 13 residues in the CDR3. CDR3 in amino acids: CASSTGQEHGYTF. The CDR3, as DNA: TGTGCCAGCAGTACCGGACAGGAGCATGGCTACACCTTC.